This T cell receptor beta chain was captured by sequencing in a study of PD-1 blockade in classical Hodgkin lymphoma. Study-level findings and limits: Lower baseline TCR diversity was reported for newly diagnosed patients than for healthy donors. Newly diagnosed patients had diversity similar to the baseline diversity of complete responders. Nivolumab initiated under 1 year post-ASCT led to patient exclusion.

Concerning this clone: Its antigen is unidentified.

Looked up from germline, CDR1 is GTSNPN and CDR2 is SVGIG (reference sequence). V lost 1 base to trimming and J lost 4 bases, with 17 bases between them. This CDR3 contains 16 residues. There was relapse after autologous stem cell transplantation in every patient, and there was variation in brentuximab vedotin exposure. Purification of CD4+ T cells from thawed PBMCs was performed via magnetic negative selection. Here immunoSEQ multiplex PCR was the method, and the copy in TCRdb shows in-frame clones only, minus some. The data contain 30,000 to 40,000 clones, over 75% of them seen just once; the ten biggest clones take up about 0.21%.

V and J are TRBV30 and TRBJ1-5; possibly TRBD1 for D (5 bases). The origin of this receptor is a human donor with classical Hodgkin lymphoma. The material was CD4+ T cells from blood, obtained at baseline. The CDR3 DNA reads TGTGCCTGGAGTGATGGGGCTGGGGCTGGAAATCAGCCCCAGCATTTT. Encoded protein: CAWSDGAGAGNQPQHF.